This T cell receptor (beta chain) emerged from a study of blood T cell repertoires in COVID-19. CDR1 KGHDR and CDR2 SFDVKD come from the germline V gene. This CDR3 has 16 residues. After removal of 4 bases from V and 6 bases from J, the junction contained 8 bases not matched to a gene. Libraries were prepared by immunoSEQ multiplex PCR; TCRdb keeps only in-frame clonotypes and omits some of them. The repertoire holds roughly 190,000 clones, with roughly 88% as singletons. The V gene is TRBV24-1, the J gene TRBJ2-1, with TRBD2 matching 10 bases. Sequencing used peripheral blood. The TCR originated in a middle-aged woman who had recovered from COVID-19. CDR3 nucleotides: TGTGCCACCAGTGACTTCAGCGGGAGGGCCACCAATGAGCAGTTCTTC. This codes for CATSDFSGRATNEQFF.